This TCR beta chain was retrieved from a study of cytomegalovirus exposure and HLA in healthy donors. Background on the study: Unique TCRs from HLA-typed donors, roughly 89 million of them, were held in an early data release. Findings and limits, study-wide: Sequencing depth across donors, presence/absence analyses assumed, was roughly uniform.

A remark on this clone: Its target is unknown.

The V and J ends lost 2 bases and 1 base respectively, with 8 bases between them. Germline V gene data show CDR1 as SGHVS and CDR2 as FQNEAQ. The CDR3 has 14 residues. 13 Jbeta primers and 60 Vbeta primers were used for the PCR. Profiling relied on immunoSEQ multiplex PCR, and the TCRdb table lists in-frame clones only, not all of them. The data show some 180,000 clones, roughly 67% seen once. All donors participated as healthy donors of bone marrow. Sequencing input: PBMCs. This sequence originates from a woman in her late teens or twenties in good health and CMV-seropositive. The V and J genes are TRBV7-8 and TRBJ1-2, with no clear D. The DNA of the CDR3 is TGTGCCAGCAGCTTATCGCCCGGTAACTATGGCTACACCTTC. Translated: CASSLSPGNYGYTF.